There are many counts of the clone carrying this TCR beta chain. Its antigen is not known. Cell sorting via CD45RO/CCR7/CD25/CD127/CD95/CD27 was performed to obtain CD4+ naive, central memory, regulatory and stem cell-like memory cells. All of the sorted populations showed purity greater than 95%. The data are from a study of beta chain features in type 1 diabetes. Study information: Sorted cells from all samples, numbering about 99,000,000, were examined.

Every isolated RNA sample was fully reverse transcribed, so sequencing captured expressed TCRB transcripts. The data were produced by immunoSEQ multiplex PCR, yet TCRdb's version contains in-frame clones alone and is incomplete. The data hold about 320,000 clones, with 14% observed a single time. V shed 4 bases and J shed 7 bases, with 11 bases lying between them. CDR3 size: 13 residues. Germline loops: CDR1 MDHEN, CDR2 SYDVKM. Study-wide points: In comparison with healthy donors, patients had naive, central memory and Treg TCRB repertoires that appeared more similar.

Sequencing was performed on central memory CD4+ T cells from blood. This receptor was taken from a man aged 25 to 45 in good health. The rearrangement uses TRBV28 and TRBJ2-4, with a weak D call TRBD2 (5 bases). CDR3 amino acids: CASSSPGKNIQYF. The CDR3 DNA reads as TGTGCCAGCAGTTCCCCCGGGAAGAACATTCAGTACTTC. The full variable domain, in which reference TRBV28 and TRBJ2-4 provide the parts outside the CDR3, is DVKVTQSSRYLVKRTGEKVFLECVQDMDHENMFWYRQDPGLGLRLIYFSYDVKMKEKGDIPEGYSVSREKKERFSLILESASTNQTSMYLCASSSPGKNIQYFGAGTRLSVL.